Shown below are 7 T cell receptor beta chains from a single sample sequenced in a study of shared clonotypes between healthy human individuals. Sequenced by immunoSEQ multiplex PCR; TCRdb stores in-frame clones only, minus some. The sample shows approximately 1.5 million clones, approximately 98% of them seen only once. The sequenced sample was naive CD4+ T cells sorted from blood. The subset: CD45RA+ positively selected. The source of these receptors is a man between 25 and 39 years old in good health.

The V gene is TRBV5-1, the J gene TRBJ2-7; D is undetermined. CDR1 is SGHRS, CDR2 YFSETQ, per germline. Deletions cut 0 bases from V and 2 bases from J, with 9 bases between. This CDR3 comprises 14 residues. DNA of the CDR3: TGCGCCAGCAGCTTGGACGGGCAGACCTACGAGCAGTACTTC. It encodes CASSLDGQTYEQYF.

The CDR3 nucleotides read TGTGCCAGCAGCCACTCGGACAGGGGGGACACTGAAGCTTTCTTT. It codes for CASSHSDRGDTEAFF. This sequence joins TRBV7-6 and TRBJ1-1, with 10 bases identical to TRBD1. CDR1 is SGHVS and CDR2 is FNYEAQ in the germline V gene. With 5 bases clipped from V and 3 bases from J, the junction kept 6 bases outside the gene matches. This CDR3 has 15 amino acids.

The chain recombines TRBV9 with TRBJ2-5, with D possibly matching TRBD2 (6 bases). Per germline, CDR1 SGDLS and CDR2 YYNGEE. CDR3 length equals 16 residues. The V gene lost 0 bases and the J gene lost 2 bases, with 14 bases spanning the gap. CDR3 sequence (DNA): TGTGCCAGCAGCGTAGGGTCGGGAGACTATCAAGAGACCCAGTACTTC. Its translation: CASSVGSGDYQETQYF. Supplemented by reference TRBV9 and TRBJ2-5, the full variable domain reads DSGVTQTPKHLITATGQRVTLRCSPRSGDLSVYWYQQSLDQGLQFLIQYYNGEERAKGNILERFSAQQFPDLHSELNLSSLELGDSALYFCASSVGSGDYQETQYFGPGTRLLVL.

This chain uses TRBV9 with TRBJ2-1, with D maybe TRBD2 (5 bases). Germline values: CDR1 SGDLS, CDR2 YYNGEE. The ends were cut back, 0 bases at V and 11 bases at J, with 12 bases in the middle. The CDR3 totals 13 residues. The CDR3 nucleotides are TGTGCCAGCAGCGTAGATGGAGGACGGCAGCAGTTCTTC. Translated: CASSVDGGRQQFF.

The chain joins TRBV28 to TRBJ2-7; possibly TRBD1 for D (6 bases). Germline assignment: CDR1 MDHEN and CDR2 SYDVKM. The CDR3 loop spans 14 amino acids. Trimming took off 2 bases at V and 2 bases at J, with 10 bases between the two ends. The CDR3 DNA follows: TGTGCCAGCAGTTTACAGGGGCGCCCCTACGAGCAGTACTTC. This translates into CASSLQGRPYEQYF.

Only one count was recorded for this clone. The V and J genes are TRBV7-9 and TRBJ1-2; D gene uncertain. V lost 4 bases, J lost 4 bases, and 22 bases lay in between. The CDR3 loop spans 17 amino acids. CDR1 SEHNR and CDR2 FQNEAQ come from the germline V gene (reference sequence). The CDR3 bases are TGTGCCAGCAGCTCCCGTTGGGATTTTGAATCCGGCTATGGCTACACCTTC. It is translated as CASSSRWDFESGYGYTF.

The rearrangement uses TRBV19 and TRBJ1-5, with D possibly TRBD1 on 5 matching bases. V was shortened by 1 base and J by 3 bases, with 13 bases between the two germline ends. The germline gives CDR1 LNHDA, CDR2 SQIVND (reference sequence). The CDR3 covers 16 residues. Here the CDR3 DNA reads TGTGCCAGTAGTATAGGGACAACGGTGGACAATCAGCCCCAGCATTTT. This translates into CASSIGTTVDNQPQHF.